The clone carrying this T cell receptor beta chain was counted once. Clones were read by immunoSEQ multiplex PCR, and TCRdb kept only the in-frame ones, dropping some. The data contain 150,000 to 200,000 clones, around 81% of them singletons. This sample is part of a study of blood T cell repertoires in COVID-19. Overall study: Whether acute or convalescent, the COVID-19 samples came from the United States, Italy and Spain.

The germline V gene encodes CDR1 SGDLS and CDR2 YYNGEE. V dropped 3 bases and J dropped 5; count of bases not matched to a gene: 14. The CDR3 length is 17 residues. V gene TRBV9 combines with J gene TRBJ2-5; 9 bases are a match to TRBD2. This receptor was identified in a human donor with acute or convalescent COVID-19. The donor label of this sample is uncertain. The sequenced material came from peripheral blood. The CDR3 sequence: CASSGEGGREGGETQYF. DNA of the CDR3: TGTGCCAGCAGCGGAGAAGGAGGGCGGGAGGGAGGCGAGACCCAGTACTTC. Variable domain in full (rest from reference TRBV9 and TRBJ2-5): DSGVTQTPKHLITATGQRVTLRCSPRSGDLSVYWYQQSLDQGLQFLIQYYNGEERAKGNILERFSAQQFPDLHSELNLSSLELGDSALYFCASSGEGGREGGETQYFGPGTRLLVL.